This is a list of T cell receptor beta chains from one sample in a study of blood T cell repertoires in COVID-19. Sequenced by immunoSEQ multiplex PCR; TCRdb stores in-frame clones only, minus some. The data contain around 150,000 clones, roughly 80% of them singletons. The sequenced sample consisted of peripheral blood. The receptors stem from a woman in her forties or fifties with active or convalescent COVID-19. Both conserved end residues are part of each CDR3. The D gene is left open where the match is weak.

TRBD2 TRBJ2-3 TRBV10-3 CAISDRGLAGVADTQYF
TRBD2 TRBJ2-7 TRBV5-1 CASSSGTSGRYEQYF
TRBD1 TRBJ1-4 TRBV30 CAWSVRTGGEKLFF
TRBD2 TRBJ2-2 TRBV12-5 CASGLVLGGDTGELFF
. TRBJ2-3 TRBV10-3 CAISDKTGLLRGGTDTQYF
. TRBJ1-6 TRBV9 CASSVSSSYNSPLHF
. TRBJ1-3 TRBV18 CASSPGGGGTLSGNTIYF
TRBD1 TRBJ1-6 TRBV30 CAWSVLDRGDSPLHF
TRBD1 TRBJ1-3 TRBV2 CASSWDRTGNTIYF
. TRBJ1-2 TRBV6-4 CATGDGEKIYGYTF
TRBD2 TRBJ2-1 TRBV4-2 CASSPGLAGFEQFF
TRBD1 TRBJ1-1 TRBV27 CASSSWDRGEAFF
. TRBJ2-2 TRBV7-9 CASSSGWGEKNTGELFF
. TRBJ2-5 TRBV11-2 CASSFSTGNQETQYF